These 18 T cell receptor beta chains were all obtained from the same sample, sequenced in a study of shared clonotypes between healthy human individuals. Produced via immunoSEQ multiplex PCR; TCRdb's table is partial and in-frame only. Among some 300,000 clones listed, about 73% were seen once. The sequenced sample consisted of memory CD4+ T cells sorted from blood. Subset of the sample: CD45RA-negative fraction. These receptors were collected from a man younger than 40 in good health.

Only a few counts were recorded for this clone. This chain links TRBV28 with TRBJ2-1; 9 bases are shared with TRBD2. Germline trimming cut 3 bases from V and 6 bases from J; bases unmatched to any gene: 3. The CDR3 totals 14 residues. Germline CDR1 is MDHEN and CDR2 is SYDVKM. The CDR3 bases are TGTGCCAGCAGTTTTGGGACTAGCTTCAATGAGCAGTTCTTC. Amino acid sequence: CASSFGTSFNEQFF.

The chain carries TRBV25-1 and TRBJ2-1; 9 bases line up with TRBD2. The CDR3 loop spans 15 amino acids. The germline gives CDR1 MGHDK, CDR2 SYGVNS. V lost 5 bases and J lost 3; bases outside the gene matches: 5. CDR3 amino acids: CASSLAGRNYNEQFF. The CDR3 DNA is TGTGCCAGCAGTCTAGCGGGGAGAAACTACAATGAGCAGTTCTTC.

The V and J genes are TRBV30 and TRBJ1-5, with D possibly TRBD1 on 5 matching bases. The CDR3 is made up of 13 amino acids. Germline CDR1 and CDR2: GTSNPN and SVGIG (reference sequence). V dropped 1 base and J dropped 7 bases, with 11 bases sitting between them. CDR3: CAWSAGPGQPQHF. CDR3 sequence (DNA): TGTGCCTGGAGTGCGGGGCCCGGGCAGCCCCAGCATTTT.

The chain combines TRBV5-1 with TRBJ2-2; 10 bases align to TRBD2. This CDR3 contains 14 residues. Losses at the gene ends were 7 bases for V and 4 bases for J; bases not matched to a gene: 4. From germline, CDR1 is SGHRS and CDR2 YFSETQ. In DNA, the CDR3 is TGCGCCAGCGAATTAGCGGGGGGCACCGGGGAGCTGTTTTTT. It is translated as CASELAGGTGELFF. The variable domain in full, completed from reference TRBV5-1 and TRBJ2-2, reads KAGVTQTPRYLIKTRGQQVTLSCSPISGHRSVSWYQQTPGQGLQFLFEYFSETQRNKGNFPGRFSGRQFSNSRSEMNVSTLELGDSALYLCASELAGGTGELFFGEGSRLTVL.

This chain uses TRBV2 with TRBJ1-4; D call uncertain. V lost 8 bases and J 4 bases, leaving 8 bases between the germline ends. Germline CDR1 is SNHLY and CDR2 is FYNNEI. The CDR3 length is 12 residues. CDR3 nucleotides: TGTGCCAGCCGAAGGATTAATGAAAAACTGTTTTTT. Amino acid sequence: CASRRINEKLFF.

V usage is TRBV10-1 and J usage is TRBJ2-2; D not certain. V lost 11 bases to trimming and J lost 4 bases, with 14 bases between them. The CDR3 contains 13 residues. Looked up from germline, CDR1 is WNHNN and CDR2 is SYGVQD (reference sequence). CDR3 amino acids: CASGRVSTGELFF. The CDR3 nucleotides read TGCGCCTCTGGTAGGGTCAGCACCGGGGAGCTGTTTTTT.

The chain recombines TRBV29-1 with TRBJ2-2; 7 bases match TRBD1. The germline CDR1 and CDR2 sequences are SQVTM and ANQGSEA. The V segment lost 7 bases and the J segment 3 bases; nucleotides outside the gene matches: 2. This CDR3 spans 12 amino acids. This CDR3 reads CSGGQHTGELFF. The CDR3 DNA is TGCAGCGGGGGACAGCACACCGGGGAGCTGTTTTTT.

About this clone itself: Since a much larger clone is just one base distant, this may be a read error. This specimen includes other DNA sequences encoding the same CDR3. V and J are TRBV2 and TRBJ2-5; TRBD1 aligns across 8 bases. Germline V lookup: CDR1 SNHLY, CDR2 FYNNEI. With V trimmed by 6 bases and J by 2 bases, 2 bases remained unmatched. The CDR3 spans 13 residues. CDR3: CASSGTGQETQYF. CDR3 nucleotides: TGTGCCAGCAGCGGGACAGGTCAAGAGACCCAGTACTTC.

The chain's CDR3 is CASSLIGAEAKNIQYF. The CDR3 DNA follows: TGTGCCAGCAGTTTAATAGGGGCGGAAGCCAAAAACATTCAGTACTTC. The rearrangement uses TRBV6-5 and TRBJ2-4; the D gene is possibly TRBD1 (5 bases). The germline V gene encodes CDR1 MNHEY and CDR2 SVGAGI. The V end lost 4 bases, the J end lost 0 bases, and 13 bases lay between the germline ends. CDR3 length: 16 amino acids.

The chain links TRBV6-4 to TRBJ1-4; D unresolved. V lost 7 bases and J lost 0, with 9 bases in between. The CDR3 is made up of 14 amino acids. Germline lookup yields CDR1 MRHNA and CDR2 SNTAGT. DNA for the CDR3: TGTGCCAGCATGGGCAACGCAACTAATGAAAAACTGTTTTTT. It is translated as CASMGNATNEKLFF.

V gene TRBV11-2 combines with J gene TRBJ2-6; D gene unclear. Trimming pared 1 base from V and 0 bases from J, leaving 7 bases between. The CDR3 contains 16 residues. Per germline, CDR1 SGHAT and CDR2 FQNNGV. CDR3 loop: CASSLGQNSGANVLTF. CDR3 in DNA: TGTGCCAGCAGCTTAGGGCAGAACTCTGGGGCCAACGTCCTGACTTTC.

The chain combines TRBV6-1 with TRBJ2-1, with D unclear. V lost 8 bases and J 4 bases, leaving 9 bases between the germline ends. The CDR3 loop spans 12 amino acids. Germline assignment: CDR1 MNHNS and CDR2 SASEGT. CDR3 DNA: TGTGCCAGCGCCAGGATTTACAATGAGCAGTTCTTC. It is translated as CASARIYNEQFF.

This clone appeared once. V usage is TRBV5-1 and J usage is TRBJ2-3; a possible D gene is TRBD2 (9 bases). V was pared by 4 bases and J by 14 bases, with 32 bases between. Germline lookup yields CDR1 SGHRS and CDR2 YFSETQ. CDR3 length equals 17 residues. CDR3 coding DNA: TGCGCCAGCAGCCCCGATGGGCAGGGGGCTACGCGGGAGGGCCCGTATTTT. This sequence encodes CASSPDGQGATREGPYF. Full variable domain (missing parts from reference TRBV5-1 and TRBJ2-3): KAGVTQTPRYLIKTRGQQVTLSCSPISGHRSVSWYQQTPGQGLQFLFEYFSETQRNKGNFPGRFSGRQFSNSRSEMNVSTLELGDSALYLCASSPDGQGATREGPYFGPGTRLTVL.

Points on this clone: This likely reflects a read error, since a far larger clone is one base away. Other DNA sequences in this specimen translate into the identical CDR3. The rearrangement uses TRBV7-9 and TRBJ2-7; tentatively, D is TRBD1 (5 bases). V lost 0 bases and J lost 3, with 9 bases in between. CDR3 length: 14 amino acids. Germline lookup yields CDR1 SEHNR and CDR2 FQNEAQ (reference sequence). The CDR3: CASSLAGVHYEQYF. CDR3 coding DNA: TGTGCCAGCAGCTTAGCAGGGGTCCACTACGAGCAGTACTTC.

The chain recombines TRBV6-6 with TRBJ2-5, with D maybe TRBD1 (6 bases). Germline-derived CDR1 and CDR2 are MNHNY and SVGAGI (reference sequence). V was clipped by 4 bases and J by 5 bases, with 11 bases between them. The length of the CDR3 is 13 residues. For the CDR3, the DNA is TGTGCCAGCAGTTTACCAGGGGTTGAGACCCAGTACTTC. It is translated as CASSLPGVETQYF.

The J gene is TRBJ1-1, the V gene TRBV7-6; TRBD1 matches 7 bases. The trim removed 4 bases at V and 6 bases at J, leaving 8 bases unmatched. The CDR3 sequence is 14 residues long. Germline V CDR1 and CDR2: SGHVS, FNYEAQ. CDR3 sequence: CASSSQGGIAEAFF. CDR3 in DNA: TGTGCCAGCAGCTCCCAGGGGGGGATCGCTGAAGCTTTCTTT.

As DNA, the CDR3 is TGTGCCAGCAGCTTAGCCCCCGCCGGGGGGCAAGAGACCCAGTACTTC. Translating it yields CASSLAPAGGQETQYF. This rearrangement joins TRBV7-3 to TRBJ2-5; 7 bases are shared with TRBD2. The CDR3 spans 16 residues. Germline V gene lookup returns CDR1 SGHTA and CDR2 FQGTGA. V lost 2 bases to trimming and J lost 2 bases; unmatched junction nucleotides: 8.

The rearrangement uses TRBV28 and TRBJ2-7, with TRBD2 matching over 15 bases. The CDR3 is 18 amino acids. Unmatched junction bases numbered 12, after V lost 8 bases and J lost 1 base. Germline loops: CDR1 MDHEN, CDR2 SYDVKM. CDR3 in amino acids: CASSAPGLAGGGSYEQYF. DNA for the CDR3: TGTGCCAGCTCTGCCCCGGGACTAGCGGGAGGAGGTTCCTACGAGCAGTACTTC.